This T cell receptor (beta chain) was recovered during a study of blood T cell repertoires in COVID-19. Study at large: PBMCs, B-cell-depleted T cells, or T cells provided the cDNA or gDNA that made up the material.

The assay was immunoSEQ multiplex PCR, and TCRdb's table has in-frame clones only and misses some. The sample includes around 80,000 clones, more than 75% of them seen just once. The receptor was derived from a human donor in a cohort sampled during active COVID-19. The specimen sequenced was peripheral blood.

The CDR3 DNA reads TGTGCCAGCAGCAAACAGGGTAATCAGCCCCAGCATTTT. Its protein is CASSKQGNQPQHF. The chain recombines TRBV7-2 with TRBJ1-5; D perhaps matches TRBD1 (6 bases). This CDR3 contains 13 residues. Per germline, CDR1 SGHTA and CDR2 FQGNSA. Trimming took off 5 bases at V and 4 bases at J, with 9 bases between the two ends.